What follows is one T cell receptor (beta chain) and its context. Patients chosen for sequencing had CD8+CD57+ cells that had expanded, as shown by flow cytometry. The entry originates in a study of CD8+CD57+ T cells in acquired aplastic anemia. Study overall: Mean DNA quantity obtained from sorted CD4+ and CD8+ cells was 3 to 4 ug.

Trimming left V 0 bases short and J 4 bases short, with 15 bases between. This CDR3 has 16 amino acids. Germline CDR1 SGHRS, CDR2 YFSETQ. Using genomic DNA as the template, TCR beta VDJ and CDR3 profiling was carried out. TCRdb itself ran the reads through MiXCR, one entry per CDR3 protein. The table has 400,000 to 600,000 distinct CDR3 sequences, under 40% seen once; the top ten hold approximately 0.82%. This TCR derives from a human donor with aplastic anemia. Sequences were obtained from sorted CD4+, CD8+, or CD8+CD57+ T cells (not recorded which) from PBMCs. V and J are TRBV5-1 and TRBJ2-3; D uncertain. The CDR3, as DNA: TGCGCCAGCAGCTTGGGTCGGTTCAGACCACCAGATACGCAGTATTTT. Its protein is CASSLGRFRPPDTQYF. Supplemented by reference TRBV5-1 and TRBJ2-3, the full variable domain reads KAGVTQTPRYLIKTRGQQVTLSCSPISGHRSVSWYQQTPGQGLQFLFEYFSETQRNKGNFPGRFSGRQFSNSRSEMNVSTLELGDSALYLCASSLGRFRPPDTQYFGPGTRLTVL.